This TCR beta chain was identified in a study of T cells in Graves' hyperthyroidism and ophthalmopathy. The PBMCs had their origin in 10 ml of fresh peripheral blood. This clonotype has at least ten counts. After removal of 1 base from V and 9 bases from J, the junction contained 3 bases not matched to a gene. The CDR3 is 13 residues long. Per the germline V gene, CDR1 is LGHNT and CDR2 is FRNRAP. Amplified TCR beta CDR3 regions derived from RNA transcripts. The HTBI primer set drove a first-round RT-PCR of the TCR CDR3. Using its own MiXCR run on the multiplex PCR reads, TCRdb lists one record per CDR3 protein. This sample has approximately 560,000 distinct CDR3 sequences, with approximately 14% found just once.

The chain couples TRBV12-5 to TRBJ2-1, with 7 bases identical to TRBD1. Sequencing input: blood. The clonotype comes from a woman in her twenties or thirties with Graves' hyperthyroidism. The CDR3 loop is CASGLGQGSEQFF. The CDR3 DNA follows: TGTGCTAGTGGTTTGGGACAGGGATCTGAGCAGTTCTTC.